These 8 T cell receptor beta chains share one sample of origin, sequenced in a study of T cell responses to AZD1222 COVID-19 vaccine. Profiled with immunoSEQ multiplex PCR; TCRdb holds only in-frame clones, not every one. This table holds tens of thousands of clones, roughly 87% found once. Sequences were derived from peripheral blood, sampled 28 days after the second AZD1222 dose. Receptor source: an adult who received the AZD1222 COVID-19 vaccine.

The table lists this clone with a count of one. The chain is built from TRBV27 and TRBJ2-2, with 12 bases matching TRBD2. V shed 3 bases and J 6 bases; nucleotides not matched to a gene: 8. Germline CDR1 and CDR2: MNHEY and SMNVEV (reference sequence). This CDR3 is built from 17 residues. The CDR3: CASSFPRLAGVPGELFF. Written as DNA, the CDR3 is TGTGCCAGCAGTTTCCCCCGACTAGCGGGAGTTCCCGGGGAGCTGTTTTTT.

The chain is built from TRBV6-2 or TRBV6-3 and TRBJ2-1; D remains unclear. The V end was cut by 4 bases, the J end by 1 base, with 14 bases between. The CDR3 runs to 16 residues. Germline CDR1 reads MNHEY; CDR2 reads SVGEGT. Here the CDR3 DNA reads TGTGCCAGCAGTTTGACTTTGCCTCGGTCCTACAATGAGCAGTTCTTC. Encoded protein: CASSLTLPRSYNEQFF.

CDR3 sequence: CASSETQGAGEQYF. CDR3 nucleotides: TGTGCCAGCAGTGAAACACAGGGGGCGGGCGAGCAGTACTTC. This chain uses TRBV6-1 with TRBJ2-7, with 9 bases identical to TRBD1. CDR1 is MNHNS and CDR2 is SASEGT in the germline V gene. The CDR3 runs to 14 residues. The J segment lost 6 bases and the V segment lost 2 bases, leaving 5 bases of the junction unmatched.

The chain joins TRBV18 to TRBJ2-7; TRBD2 agrees at 10 bases. Unmatched junction bases numbered 13, after V lost 8 bases and J lost 6 bases. This CDR3 is built from 15 residues. CDR1 is KGHSH, CDR2 LQKENI, per germline. The CDR3 coding sequence is TGTGCCAGCGGGCTAGCGGGAGTCTCCCCCGGCGAGCAGTACTTC. It translates to CASGLAGVSPGEQYF. The variable domain in full, completed from reference TRBV18 and TRBJ2-7, reads NAGVMQNPRHLVRRRGQEARLRCSPMKGHSHVYWYRQLPEEGLKFMVYLQKENIIDESGMPKERFSAEFPKEGPSILRIQQVVRGDSAAYFCASGLAGVSPGEQYFGPGTRLTVT.

This clone was recorded only once. The CDR3 region is CAWSLHGRETQYF. Here the CDR3 DNA reads TGTGCCTGGAGTCTTCACGGGAGGGAGACCCAGTACTTC. V usage is TRBV30 and J usage is TRBJ2-5; 7 nucleotides align to TRBD2. In germline, CDR1 is GTSNPN, CDR2 SVGIG (reference sequence). CDR3 length equals 13 residues. Trimming removed 2 bases from V and 5 bases from J; junction bases left unmatched: 5.

This chain uses TRBV7-8 with TRBJ2-1; D gene uncertain. This CDR3 comprises 16 residues. In germline, CDR1 is SGHVS, CDR2 FQNEAQ. V was clipped by 1 base and J by 0 bases, with 10 bases between them. CDR3 coding DNA: TGTGCCAGCAGCTTAGTACAGCTTAGCTCCTACAATGAGCAGTTCTTC. Translating gives CASSLVQLSSYNEQFF.

This clone was observed once. CDR3 region: CASSLGGTGLAEAFF. For the CDR3, the DNA is TGTGCCAGCAGCTTAGGAGGGACAGGGTTGGCTGAAGCTTTCTTT. V and J are TRBV11-2 and TRBJ1-1; 9 bases match TRBD1. The trim removed 1 base at V and 6 bases at J, leaving 6 bases unmatched. Germline lookup yields CDR1 SGHAT and CDR2 FQNNGV. The CDR3 length is 15 residues.

The CDR3 DNA is TGTGCCAGCTCCACAGGCCAAGAGACCCAGTACTTC. Translating it yields CASSTGQETQYF. The rearrangement joins TRBV28 to TRBJ2-5; D may be TRBD1 (5 bases). CDR3 length: 12 residues. Trimming stripped 8 bases from V and 1 base from J, with 8 bases between. Looked up from germline, CDR1 is MDHEN and CDR2 is SYDVKM. The variable domain in full, with the rest retrieved from reference TRBV28 and TRBJ2-5, is DVKVTQSSRYLVKRTGEKVFLECVQDMDHENMFWYRQDPGLGLRLIYFSYDVKMKEKGDIPEGYSVSREKKERFSLILESASTNQTSMYLCASSTGQETQYFGPGTRLLVL.